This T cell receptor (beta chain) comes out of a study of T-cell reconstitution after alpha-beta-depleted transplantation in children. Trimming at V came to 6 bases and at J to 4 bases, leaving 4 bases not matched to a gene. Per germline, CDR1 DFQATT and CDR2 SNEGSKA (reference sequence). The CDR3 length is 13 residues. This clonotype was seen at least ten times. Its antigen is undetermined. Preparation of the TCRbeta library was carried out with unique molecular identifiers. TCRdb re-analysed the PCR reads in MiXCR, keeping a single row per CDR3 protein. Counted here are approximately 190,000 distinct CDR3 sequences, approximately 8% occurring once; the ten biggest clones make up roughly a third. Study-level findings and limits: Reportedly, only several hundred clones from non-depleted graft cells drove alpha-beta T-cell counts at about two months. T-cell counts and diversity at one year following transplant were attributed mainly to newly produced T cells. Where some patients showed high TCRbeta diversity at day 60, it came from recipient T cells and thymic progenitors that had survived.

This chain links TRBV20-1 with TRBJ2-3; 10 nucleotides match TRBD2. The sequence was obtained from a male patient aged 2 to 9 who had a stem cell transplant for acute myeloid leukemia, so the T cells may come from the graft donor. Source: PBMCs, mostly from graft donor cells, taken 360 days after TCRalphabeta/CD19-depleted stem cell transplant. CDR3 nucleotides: TGCAGTGCACTAGCGGGGTCCGCAGATACGCAGTATTTT. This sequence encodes CSALAGSADTQYF.